The next 24 T cell receptor beta chains were all read from a single sample in a study of OX40 agonist ivuxolimab in advanced cancers. TCRdb's table, derived via immunoSEQ multiplex PCR, lists solely in-frame clones and lacks some. The data contain 40,000 or so clones, roughly 90% of them singletons. Source: CD4+ or CD8+ T cells sorted from blood, taken in a trial of the OX40 agonist ivuxolimab. These receptors came from an adult with an advanced solid tumor such as melanoma, head and neck, liver or kidney cancer.

This chain uses TRBV5-6 with TRBJ2-5; D call uncertain. The CDR3 runs to 13 residues. V was clipped by 2 bases and J by 2 bases, with 7 bases between them. Germline CDR1 is SGHDT and CDR2 is YYEEEE. The CDR3 sequence: CASSLSLQETQYF. In nucleotides, the CDR3 is TGTGCCAGCAGCTTAAGTTTACAAGAGACCCAGTACTTC. The variable domain in full, completed from reference TRBV5-6 and TRBJ2-5, reads DAGVTQSPTHLIKTRGQQVTLRCSPKSGHDTVSWYQQALGQGPQFIFQYYEEEERQRGNFPDRFSGHQFPNYSSELNVNALLLGDSALYLCASSLSLQETQYFGPGTRLLVL.

This chain connects TRBV6-5 to TRBJ2-6; no definite D call. The CDR3 is made up of 16 amino acids. V lost 2 bases, J lost 4 bases, and 12 bases lay in between. Germline V gene lookup returns CDR1 MNHEY and CDR2 SVGAGI. Written as DNA, the CDR3 is TGTGCCAGCAGTTACGCCCTCGCTGGGGGGGCCAACGTCCTGACTTTC. Its protein product is CASSYALAGGANVLTF.

The genes are TRBV19 and TRBJ2-7, with D tentatively TRBD1 or TRBD2 (5 bases each). The CDR3 has 14 residues. Germline-derived CDR1 and CDR2 are LNHDA and SQIVND (reference sequence). Trimming pared 5 bases from V and 3 bases from J, leaving 14 bases between. CDR3 nucleotides: TGTGCCAGTAGTCAGGGTCATCGGGACTACGAGCAGTACTTC. This gives the protein CASSQGHRDYEQYF. The full variable domain, rest sourced from reference TRBV19 and TRBJ2-7, is DGGITQSPKYLFRKEGQNVTLSCEQNLNHDAMYWYRQDPGQGLRLIYYSQIVNDFQKGDIAEGYSVSREKKESFPLTVTSAQKNPTAFYLCASSQGHRDYEQYFGPGTRLTVT.

The chain combines TRBV7-3 with TRBJ2-1; D tentatively fits TRBD1 or TRBD2 (6 bases each). V gave up 1 base and J gave up 0 bases, with 22 bases separating them. This CDR3 has 20 residues. The germline gives CDR1 SGHTA, CDR2 FQGTGA. For the CDR3, the DNA is TGTGCCAGCAGCTTAAGGGCCCTTAAGGGGGAGGCCGGCTCCTACAATGAGCAGTTCTTC. Its translation: CASSLRALKGEAGSYNEQFF.

The rearrangement uses TRBV4-1 and TRBJ1-2, with D perhaps matching TRBD1 (5 bases). The V gene lost 0 bases and the J gene lost 4 bases, with 15 bases spanning the gap. CDR3 size: 16 residues. In germline, CDR1 is MGHRA, CDR2 YSYEKL. The CDR3 DNA is TGCGCCAGCAGCCAAGATCCCCAGGGAATTGGCTATGGCTACACCTTC. This gives the protein CASSQDPQGIGYGYTF.

The rearrangement joins TRBV11-3 to TRBJ2-2; 7 nucleotides align to TRBD1. The germline CDR1 and CDR2 sequences are SGHNT and YENEEA. V lost 4 bases, J lost 1 base, and 3 bases stayed unmatched. CDR3 length equals 15 residues. The CDR3 sequence is CASSSGQRNTGELFF. The CDR3 coding sequence is TGTGCCAGCAGCTCGGGACAGAGGAACACCGGGGAGCTGTTTTTT.

The chain is built from TRBV29-1 and TRBJ2-5; a weak D match, TRBD2 (7 bases). Germline CDR1 reads SQVTM; CDR2 reads ANQGSEA. The CDR3 is 13 residues long. Trimming pared 6 bases from V and 4 bases from J, leaving 15 bases between. CDR3 in amino acids: CSVQRRGGETQYF. DNA of the CDR3: TGCAGCGTCCAGCGTAGGGGGGGAGAGACCCAGTACTTC.

The V and J genes are TRBV10-3 and TRBJ2-5, with D possibly being TRBD1 (6 bases). Trimming took off 2 bases at V and 2 bases at J, with 12 bases between the two ends. The CDR3 runs 15 residues. The germline gives CDR1 ENHRY, CDR2 SYGVKD. CDR3 sequence reads: CAISEPTGGQETQYF. CDR3 DNA: TGTGCCATCAGTGAGCCGACAGGTGGTCAAGAGACCCAGTACTTC.

V gene TRBV6-1 combines with J gene TRBJ2-3, with D possibly matching TRBD2 (7 bases). Germline V CDR1 and CDR2: MNHNS, SASEGT. The ends were cut back, 0 bases at V and 6 bases at J, with 19 bases in the middle. This CDR3 spans 17 amino acids. The DNA of the CDR3 is TGTGCCAGCAGTGAAGCGTCGGGGGGCCGTGGGGCGGATACGCAGTATTTT. Translation: CASSEASGGRGADTQYF.

V gene TRBV5-1 combines with J gene TRBJ2-5, with 7 bases matching TRBD1. Germline CDR1 SGHRS, CDR2 YFSETQ. The trim removed 4 bases at V and 2 bases at J, leaving 8 bases unmatched. The CDR3 runs 15 residues. This chain's CDR3 is CASSNYGTEQETQYF. The CDR3 bases are TGCGCCAGCAGCAACTACGGGACAGAGCAAGAGACCCAGTACTTC.

This clone was found a few times. The gene calls are TRBV10-3 and TRBJ1-2, with 9 bases matching TRBD1. The CDR3 spans 14 residues. Per the germline V gene, CDR1 is ENHRY and CDR2 is SYGVKD. V lost 7 bases to trimming and J lost 3 bases; unmatched junction nucleotides: 6. The CDR3 region is CAITLDRGYYGYTF. In nucleotides, the CDR3 is TGTGCCATCACCCTGGACAGGGGCTACTATGGCTACACCTTC.

Notes on this clone: An end of the junction does not agree with germline; a read error may underlie this. The CDR3 spells CAVSALGGEQYF. Written as DNA, the CDR3 is TGTGCCGTCAGCGCTTTGGGGGGTGAGCAGTACTTC. This chain uses TRBV10-3 with TRBJ2-7; a possible D gene is TRBD2 (6 bases). This CDR3 is built from 12 residues. Looked up from germline, CDR1 is ENHRY and CDR2 is SYGVKD.

The chain employs TRBV5-1 and TRBJ1-2, with TRBD1 as a possible D gene (5 bases). CDR1 SGHRS and CDR2 YFSETQ come from the germline V gene. The CDR3 is 16 amino acids. V lost 0 bases, J lost 0 bases, and 12 bases lay in between. The DNA for the CDR3 is TGCGCCAGCAGCTTGGCCCGGACAAGTGCTAACTATGGCTACACCTTC. This translates into CASSLARTSANYGYTF.

V is TRBV6-6 and J is TRBJ2-2, with D perhaps assigned TRBD1 or TRBD2 (5 bases each). CDR1 MNHNY and CDR2 SVGAGI come from the germline V gene (reference sequence). Deletions cut 6 bases from V and 3 bases from J, with 14 bases between. This CDR3 is built from 15 residues. CDR3: CASSPLGPYTGELFF. The CDR3 bases are TGTGCCAGCAGCCCTTTGGGACCTTACACCGGGGAGCTGTTTTTT.

CDR3 in DNA: TGTGCCAGTAGTCCGCTTTACCCGGGACCTGGAAACACCATATATTTT. The encoded protein is CASSPLYPGPGNTIYF. This sequence joins TRBV19 and TRBJ1-3; possible D gene TRBD1, 5 bases. This CDR3 has 16 amino acids. Germline V CDR1 and CDR2: LNHDA, SQIVND (reference sequence). V lost 5 bases and J lost 2, with 16 bases in between. Drawing the rest from reference TRBV19 and TRBJ1-3, the complete variable domain is DGGITQSPKYLFRKEGQNVTLSCEQNLNHDAMYWYRQDPGQGLRLIYYSQIVNDFQKGDIAEGYSVSREKKESFPLTVTSAQKNPTAFYLCASSPLYPGPGNTIYFGEGSWLTVV.

CDR3 sequence (DNA): TGTGCCAGCAGCGTAGGGGCCGGGAGTTACGAGCAGTACTTC. The encoded protein is CASSVGAGSYEQYF. The chain recombines TRBV9 with TRBJ2-7; weak D call: TRBD2 (6 bases). Germline V gene lookup returns CDR1 SGDLS and CDR2 YYNGEE. V gave up 0 bases and J gave up 4 bases, with 11 bases separating them. The CDR3 sequence is 14 residues long.

This chain connects TRBV11-2 to TRBJ1-1; maybe TRBD1 (5 bases). Germline CDR1 SGHAT, CDR2 FQNNGV. The CDR3 spans 13 residues. Between the trimmed V and J ends, which lost 7 bases and 0 bases, there was a span of 9 bases. The CDR3 coding sequence is TGTGCCAGCACCAGGGCTATGAACACTGAAGCTTTCTTT. Translation gives CASTRAMNTEAFF.

CDR3 DNA: TGTGCCAGTAGTACGACAGGGGACATGAGTCAGCCCCAGCATTTT. Translating it yields CASSTTGDMSQPQHF. The chain recombines TRBV19 with TRBJ1-5; 8 bases are a match to TRBD1. Germline assignment: CDR1 LNHDA and CDR2 SQIVND (reference sequence). V shed 4 bases and J 6 bases; nucleotides not matched to a gene: 8. The CDR3 extends over 15 amino acids.

The rearrangement uses TRBV4-2 and TRBJ2-5; 8 positions match TRBD2. J lost 5 bases, V lost 0 bases, and 11 bases had no gene match. The length of the CDR3 is 17 residues. Germline V CDR1 and CDR2: LGHNA, YNFKEQ. The CDR3 is CASSQDGGGSGAETQYF. As DNA, the CDR3 is TGTGCCAGCAGCCAAGATGGTGGGGGTAGCGGGGCGGAGACCCAGTACTTC.

V usage is TRBV19 and J usage is TRBJ1-1; 7 bases are shared with TRBD1. V was pared by 10 bases and J by 3 bases, with 8 bases of the junction left unmatched. Germline V gives CDR1 LNHDA, CDR2 SQIVND (reference sequence). This CDR3 has 13 residues. The CDR3 sequence is CATSTGRDTEAFF. In DNA, the CDR3 is TGTGCCACCTCGACAGGGCGGGACACTGAAGCTTTCTTT.

This chain links TRBV9 with TRBJ2-2; D ambiguous. CDR3 length: 17 amino acids. Germline loops: CDR1 SGDLS, CDR2 YYNGEE. Trimming shortened V by 6 bases and J by 0 bases, and 18 bases separated the two germline ends. The CDR3 bases are TGTGCCAGCACCCGTCTCGGTGAGGTTTCGAACACCGGGGAGCTGTTTTTT. This codes for CASTRLGEVSNTGELFF.

V and J are TRBV29-1 and TRBJ2-5, with 7 bases fitting TRBD1. CDR1 is SQVTM and CDR2 is ANQGSEA in the germline V gene. This CDR3 comprises 12 residues. V shed 7 bases and J 2 bases; nucleotides not matched to a gene: 4. The CDR3, as DNA: TGCAGCGGCCGACAGGGACAAGAGACCCAGTACTTC. It yields the protein CSGRQGQETQYF.

This rearrangement joins TRBV7-9 to TRBJ2-5; 7 bases line up with TRBD2. The CDR3 loop spans 15 amino acids. With 3 bases clipped from V and 0 bases from J, the junction kept 4 bases outside the gene matches. CDR1 is SEHNR and CDR2 is FQNEAQ in the germline V gene (reference sequence). CDR3 protein: CASSFWGGYQETQYF. The CDR3 DNA is TGTGCCAGCAGCTTCTGGGGAGGGTACCAAGAGACCCAGTACTTC.

The chain is built from TRBV5-4 and TRBJ1-2, with D unresolved. The CDR3 loop spans 16 amino acids. In germline, CDR1 is SGHNT, CDR2 YYREEE (reference sequence). Trimming took off 0 bases at V and 0 bases at J, with 12 bases between the two ends. CDR3 nucleotide sequence: TGTGCCAGCAGCTTGGGTTCCGACACTGCTAACTATGGCTACACCTTC. This gives the protein CASSLGSDTANYGYTF. Drawing the rest from reference TRBV5-4 and TRBJ1-2, the complete variable domain is ETGVTQSPTHLIKTRGQQVTLRCSSQSGHNTVSWYQQALGQGPQFIFQYYREEENGRGNFPPRFSGLQFPNYSSELNVNALELDDSALYLCASSLGSDTANYGYTFGSGTRLTVV.